This T cell receptor beta chain is from a study of cytomegalovirus exposure and HLA in healthy donors listed by TCRdb under 2017. Context from the whole study: An earlier analysis of roughly 500 of the donors reported 276 Gb of sequence data and some 120 million unique TCR beta sequences from about 200 million T cells. An early release that covered about 600 HLA-typed donors contained approximately 320 gigabases of sequencing data and tens of millions of unique TCR sequences. Of the 398 genotyped donors, approximately 83% fell in the genetic ancestry cluster associated with self-reported Caucasian donors. The study aimed to test whether signatures of past pathogen exposure could be identified by cataloging public T cell receptors. The study used immunosequencing to profile the T cell repertoires of 670 or so subjects and linked those repertoires to cytomegalovirus serostatus. Besides the first cohort of more than 650 subjects, a separate validation cohort made up of 120 different subjects was used. To predict cytomegalovirus infection status, the study combined high-throughput TCR immunosequencing, statistical association of individual TCRs with disease status, and machine learning. In a later analysis, previously published TCR beta repertoires from about 640 donors were re-analyzed and high-resolution HLA genotyping was added so that TCR occurrence patterns could be studied. Rather than using new phenotypic data, the later analysis identified candidate immune exposures from TCR beta sequences and from how often those sequences occurred across donors. An earlier analysis of 450 to 750 of the donors used high-throughput TCR beta sequencing to judge whether each TCR beta V gene segment behaved as functional or pseudogenic. Donor age, sex, ethnicity and CMV serostatus were compiled together with the repertoire data. In a later genetic analysis, genome-wide SNP genotypes for about three fifths of the roughly 670 donors were used, and that subset was treated as a discovery cohort. All discovery cohort repertoires had been generated on a single sequencing platform. Class I and class II HLA loci were covered by the typing at four-digit resolution. The number of donors typed differed by locus, with roughly 620-630 for A, B, C, DRB1 and DQB1, roughly 550 for DQA1, approximately 570 for DPA1, and around 460 for DPB1. Roughly 5 DR-DQ haplotypes were handled as single units for association and clustering because linkage in the cohort was strong. Across roughly 420 genotyped donors of the cohort, an average of about 250,000 unique TCR beta nucleotide sequences per donor were sequenced, and roughly a sixth of those sequences were non-productive.

Of note for this clone: Its antigen is not yet known. No quality values exist for individual bases; no much larger clone is one base distant.

What the study reported, not specific to this receptor: In both the original and validation cohorts, the classifier was reported to diagnose cytomegalovirus status with high specificity and sensitivity. Broadly in line with IMGT annotations, most TCR beta V segments showed up in productive rearrangements about 90% or about 30% of the time in an earlier analysis of 450 to 750 of the donors. When HLA alleles, especially DR and DQ, strongly co-occurred, TCR associations were difficult to assign to individual alleles. A later analysis associated 16,951 TCR beta sequences with specific HLA alleles at a false discovery rate of 0.05. A further reported finding was that TCR beta sequences accurately predicted the HLA-A and HLA-B alleles for most subjects in the first cohort. The authors suggested that the approach could potentially be extended to other disease states and immunological phenotypes. Because counts were too low, about 18 rarely observed V segments, including chromosome 9 orphons, were left out of the earlier analysis of 500 to 650 of the donors. Most CMV-associated TCR beta chains appeared to be HLA-restricted in a later analysis, and the HLA associations seemed to be driven largely by CMV exposure. In a later genetic analysis, fewer N-insertions in productive TCRs were reported among donors in an Asian-associated ancestry cluster than the roughly 700-donor mean. Three of the identified cytomegalovirus-associated TCR beta chains were confirmed in vitro to be specific for cytomegalovirus antigens. Only TCR beta chains were sequenced in this cohort, and the absence of alpha or paired-chain data limited detectable features. Compared with equally common non-associated chains, HLA-associated TCR beta chains in a later analysis were more clonally expanded and had lower generation probabilities. A later analysis found that TCR association rates varied across HLA loci, with DRB1 alleles showing the most associated TCRs and HLA-C alleles the fewest. The 87-base-pair reads could not distinguish some IMGT-functional V segments, including TRBV6-2 and TRBV6-3, so those segments were excluded. A cluster of highly shared sequence variants was judged likely to represent a technical artifact of the sequencing pipeline. Most TCR sequences were observed very rarely across donors, whereas some public TCRs were present in many individuals. CMV serostatus was the only immune exposure information available for the cohort. The study gave a list of 150 to 200 TCR beta chains associated with cytomegalovirus. Correlated functional status among segregating V segments might be attributable to linkage disequilibrium, but an unknown experimental factor could not be ruled out. Because HLA typing was unavailable for some donors at each locus, only the typed subset was used in association tests. Sequencing depth was assumed to be roughly uniform across donors in the presence/absence analyses, though that assumption may not hold. A later analysis reported that several top co-occurrence clusters appeared linked to parvovirus B19, influenza, CMV and Epstein-Barr virus. V-gene and J-gene trimming of TCR beta chains was associated with a missense DCLRE1C variant in a later genetic analysis, and the association was replicated in an independent cohort.

The cohort comprised more than 550 healthy bone marrow donors. Cohort members were all nominally healthy when sampled, although unrecorded immune exposures were likely present. The donor was CMV seronegative and was included in the group of 352 seronegative cohort members. Every donor gave a peripheral blood sample, and the peripheral blood mononuclear cells from that sample were used for TCR beta sequencing. The Qiagen DNeasy Blood Extraction Kit was used to extract genomic DNA from the blood cell samples. Library construction relied on the immunoSEQ multiplex PCR assay. The multiplex PCR relied on a mix of 60 forward primers for TCR Vbeta segments and 13 reverse primers for TCR Jbeta segments. A multiplex PCR assay on genomic DNA amplified the CDR3 region of rearranged TCR beta genes. The Illumina HiSeq System was used to sequence the amplified TCR beta libraries as 87-base-pair reads. The published analysis was carried out like this. A later analysis counted 65 million to 90 million unique TCR beta chains across the 666 repertoires, and approximately 11 million of these chains were shared by at least two donors. A nearest-neighbor algorithm error-corrected the raw reads and collapsed the reads into unique sequences, merging closely related sequences to remove PCR and sequencing errors. CDR3 sequences were aligned to IMGT reference sequences to assign V, D and J gene segments. For a sequence to be retained, a match of at least six nucleotides to both a V gene segment and a J gene segment was required. Rearrangements were called productive when the CDR3 lacked stop codons and stayed in frame with V and J; all others were non-productive. Following IMGT convention, CDR3 was defined as the stretch from the second conserved V-encoded cysteine to the conserved J-encoded phenylalanine. Sequences without an unambiguous match to a single V gene segment were excluded from the earlier analysis of approximately 560 of the donors. In an earlier analysis of several hundred of the donors, V segments were called functional above 56.7% productive rearrangements and were called segregating when the between-donor standard deviation exceeded 5%. A statistical classification framework was built to diagnose cytomegalovirus status from the catalog of TCR beta chain sequences. A later analysis assigned V and J genes by comparing TCR nucleotide sequences with IMGT/GENE-DB human TR gene sequences. Using the TCRdist pipeline, a later analysis assigned CDR3 sequences along with most-parsimonious VDJ recombination scenarios. A later analysis defined each TCR beta chain by its CDR3 amino acid sequence plus V-gene family, and excluded reads lacking a unique V-gene family. To address suspected cross-contamination and a sequencing artifact, a later analysis removed some 620 highly shared, low-generation-probability nucleotide sequences. For each public chain, a later analysis derived a clonal expansion index from normalized ranks of inferred template counts within each repertoire. Generation probabilities in a later analysis came from a VDJ recombination model fitted to out-of-frame rearrangements, and those results were checked against IGoR. In a later analysis, TCR-TCR, TCR-HLA and TCR-CMV co-occurrence was scored with hypergeometric tests, and a repertoire-size bias correction was applied to TCR pairs. In a later analysis, false discovery rates were estimated by permuting HLA or CMV assignments 20 times. A later analysis grouped co-occurring TCRs with DBSCAN, adding TCRdist sequence similarity when clustering within HLA-allele-positive subsets. Repertoires with fewer than 30,000 or more than 120,000 public chains, plus five repertoires with anomalous nucleotide sharing, were excluded from co-occurrence clustering. Entries here come from immuneACCESS through TCRdb and include only in-frame sequences with V and J called. Some clones fail to appear in such tables; in the studies checked, an unresolved V gene covers under half of the shortfall, and the cause of the remainder is unknown. V and J calls and clone size are as listed in that table; D and trimming were resolved from the DNA. The sample records around 100,000 clones, about 75% of which are singletons. The top ten constitute over 9.5% of the sample.

CDR1 and CDR2 (SEHNR, FQNEAQ) derive from the germline V gene (reference sequence). Inclusive of the bounding cysteine and phenylalanine, the CDR3 is 14 residues long. Of all the DNA, just the CDR3 is kept, 42 bases in frame from base 1. Deletion took 7 bases off V and 6 bases off J, with a span of 17 bases between the germline ends. The sample consisted of PBMCs. This chain joins TRBV7-9 to TRBJ2-3; TRBD2 is a possible D gene, resting on 7 matching bases. The sequence was obtained from a man aged 50 to 60 in good health and CMV-seronegative. The DNA sequence follows: TGTGCCAGCACCCGTAATGGGGGGGCTGATACGCAGTATTTT. This translates into CASTRNGGADTQYF.